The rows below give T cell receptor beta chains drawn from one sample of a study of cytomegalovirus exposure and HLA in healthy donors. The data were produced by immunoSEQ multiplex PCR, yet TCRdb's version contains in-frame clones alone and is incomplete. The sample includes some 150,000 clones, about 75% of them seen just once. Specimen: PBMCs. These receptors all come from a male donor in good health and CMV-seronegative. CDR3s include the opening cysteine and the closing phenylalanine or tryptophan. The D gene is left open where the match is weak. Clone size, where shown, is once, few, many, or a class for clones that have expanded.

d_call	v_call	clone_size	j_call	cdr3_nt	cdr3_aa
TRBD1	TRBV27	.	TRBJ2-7	TGTGCCAGCAGTTTTGCGACAGGGGCCTACGAGCAGTACTTC	CASSFATGAYEQYF
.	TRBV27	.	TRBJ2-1	TGTGCCAGCAGTTTATCTAGGACATATTACAATGAGCAGTTCTTC	CASSLSRTYYNEQFF
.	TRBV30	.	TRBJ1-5	TGTGCCTGGAGTGACTGGGGGCGCACCCATCAGCCCCAGCATTTT	CAWSDWGRTHQPQHF
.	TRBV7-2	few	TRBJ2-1	TGTGCCAGCAGCCCCCAACAGGTGTACAATGAGCAGTTCTTC	CASSPQQVYNEQFF
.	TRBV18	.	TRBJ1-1	.	CASSPRGQGGSTEAFFF
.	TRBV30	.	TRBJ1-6	TGTGCCCACGGACAGCCCCCGCATTCACCCCTCCACTTT	CAHGQPPHSPLHF
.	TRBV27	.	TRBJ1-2	TGTGCCAGCAGTTACAGGAGTGGCTATGGCTACACCTTC	CASSYRSGYGYTF
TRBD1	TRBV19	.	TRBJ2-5	TGTGCCAGTAGCCCAAACAGGGGGTCAAAAGGAGAGACCCAGTACTTC	CASSPNRGSKGETQYF
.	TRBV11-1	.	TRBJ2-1	TGTGCCAGCAGCTTAGGGAGTTGGGTCGGCAGTCGAAATGAGCAGTTCTTC	CASSLGSWVGSRNEQFF
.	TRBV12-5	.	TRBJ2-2	TGTGCTAGTGGTTTTAGTAGAACGGTGAACACCGGGGAGCTGTTTTTT	CASGFSRTVNTGELFF
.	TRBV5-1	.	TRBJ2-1	TGCGCCAGCAGCTTGAGGAACAGGGAAAGTGAGCAGTTCTTC	CASSLRNRESEQFF
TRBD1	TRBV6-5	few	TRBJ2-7	TGTGCCAGCAAGCCAAGGGACAGGGGGCTCTACGAGCAGTACTTC	CASKPRDRGLYEQYF
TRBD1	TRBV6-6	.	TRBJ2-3	TGTGCCAGCAGACCCGGACAGGGGGCATGGACAGATACGCAGTATTTT	CASRPGQGAWTDTQYF
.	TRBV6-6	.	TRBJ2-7	TGTGCCAGCAGTTCTCAGCGGGCGGACGAGCAGTACTTC	CASSSQRADEQYF
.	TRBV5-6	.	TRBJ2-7	TGTGCCAGCAGCACATCCCCGTACGAGCAGTACTTC	CASSTSPYEQYF
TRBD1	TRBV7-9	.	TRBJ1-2	TGTTCCAGCAGTTCCCCCGGGACAGGGAGTGTGTCGAACTATGGCTACACCTTC	CSSSSPGTGSVSNYGYTF
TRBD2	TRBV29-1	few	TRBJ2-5	TGCAGCGTTATGGAGGGAGGGCCCCCGTACCAAGAGACCCAGTACTTC	CSVMEGGPPYQETQYF
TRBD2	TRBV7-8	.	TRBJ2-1	TGTGCCAGCAGCCCGCGGACTAGCGGTTACAATGAGCAGTTCTTC	CASSPRTSGYNEQFF
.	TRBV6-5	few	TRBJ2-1	TGTGCCACCCAGCCCGTAGGGGCCTCCTACAATGAGCAGTTCTTC	CATQPVGASYNEQFF
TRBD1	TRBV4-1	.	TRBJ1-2	TGCGCCAGCGGACAGGGGGCATCTTATGGCTACACCTTC	CASGQGASYGYTF
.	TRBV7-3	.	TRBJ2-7	TGTGCCAGCAGCTTAGCGGGGACAGTCCTCTACGAGCAGTACTTC	CASSLAGTVLYEQYF
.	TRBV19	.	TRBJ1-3	TGTGCCAGTAGTATCAGGGGTCCTGGAAACACCATATATTTT	CASSIRGPGNTIYF
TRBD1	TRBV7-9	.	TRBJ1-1	TGTGCCAGCAGTCCCTCCGACAGGGTCACTGAAGCTTTCTTT	CASSPSDRVTEAFF
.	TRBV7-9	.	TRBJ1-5	TGTGCCAGCAGCTTATTGGGGGACTCAAATCAGCCCCAGCATTTT	CASSLLGDSNQPQHF
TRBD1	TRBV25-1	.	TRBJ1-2	TGTGCCAGCACCCCCACAGGGGACGGTGGCTACACCTTC	CASTPTGDGGYTF
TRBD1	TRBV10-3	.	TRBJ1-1	TGTGCCATCAGTGAGCGGCAGGGGGCTGAAGCTTTCTTT	CAISERQGAEAFF
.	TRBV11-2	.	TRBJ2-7	TGTGCCAGCAGCTCGACAGGTAGATGGCAGTACTTC	CASSSTGRWQYF
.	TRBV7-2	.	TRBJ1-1	TGTGCCAGCAGCTTAGAATCAGGGAACACTGAAGCTTTCTTT	CASSLESGNTEAFF
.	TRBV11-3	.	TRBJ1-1	TGTGCCAGCAGCTTAGTTAAGGGAGATGGGGTAGAGAACACTGAAGCTTTCTTT	CASSLVKGDGVENTEAFF
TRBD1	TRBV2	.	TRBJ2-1	TGTGCCAGCAGCTCCGGGACAGTGAGTGGAGGTGAGCAGTTCTTC	CASSSGTVSGGEQFF
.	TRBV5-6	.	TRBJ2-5	TGTGCCAGCAGGAGGATCGGGGAGACCCAGTACTTC	CASRRIGETQYF
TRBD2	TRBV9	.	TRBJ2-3	TGTGCCAGCAGCGCATCGGGACTAGCGGGAGGGCCCAGCGGCACAGATACGCAGTATTTT	CASSASGLAGGPSGTDTQYF
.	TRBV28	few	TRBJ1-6	TGTGCCAGCAGTTTATTCTCGGGGATAGGTTCACCCCTCCACTTT	CASSLFSGIGSPLHF
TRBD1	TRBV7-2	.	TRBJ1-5	TGTGCCAGCAGCTTAGAGGGGGCAAGCAATCAGCCCCAGCATTTT	CASSLEGASNQPQHF
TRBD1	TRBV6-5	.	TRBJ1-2	TGTGCCAGCAGTTATGACAGGGAATATTATGGCTACACCTTC	CASSYDREYYGYTF
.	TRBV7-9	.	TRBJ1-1	TGTGCCAGCAGCCCCACACAGAACACTGAAGCTTTCTTT	CASSPTQNTEAFF
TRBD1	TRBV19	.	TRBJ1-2	TGTGCCAGTACCGCCGGGACAGTGAACTATGGCTACACCTTC	CASTAGTVNYGYTF
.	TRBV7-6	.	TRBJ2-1	TGTGCCAGCAGCGCGCGCGCCCCCCCCTACAATGAGCAGTTCTTC	CASSARAPPYNEQFF
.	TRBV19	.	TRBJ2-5	TGTGCCAGTAGTATTGGAGGGGGCAGGGAGACCCAGTACTTC	CASSIGGGRETQYF
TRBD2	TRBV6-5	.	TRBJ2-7	TGTGCCAGCAGTCCCCTTGGACTAGCTACCGAGCAGTACTTC	CASSPLGLATEQYF
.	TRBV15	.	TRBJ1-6	TGTGCCACCAGCAGAGGCAGGGAAAATTCACCCCTCCACTTT	CATSRGRENSPLHF
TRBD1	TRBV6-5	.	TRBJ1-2	TGTGCCAGCTACAGGGGAGGAAGCTATGGCTACACCTTC	CASYRGGSYGYTF
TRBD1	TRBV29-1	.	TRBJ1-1	TGCAGCGTTGAGAGGCAGGGGGCGTATAACACTGAAGCTTTCTTT	CSVERQGAYNTEAFF
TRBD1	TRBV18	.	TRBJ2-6	TGTGCCAGCTCTACCATAGCCCGGACAGGGCTTCTCTCTGGGGCCAACGTCCTGACTTTC	CASSTIARTGLLSGANVLTF
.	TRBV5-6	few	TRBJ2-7	TGTGCCAGCAGCTTGTGGCGGACAGCCTACGAGCAGTACTTC	CASSLWRTAYEQYF
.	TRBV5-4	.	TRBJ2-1	TGTGCCAGCAGCTCCCAGGGGGGTGCGGGAGGACGGAATGAGCAGTTCTTC	CASSSQGGAGGRNEQFF
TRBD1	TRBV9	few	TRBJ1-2	TGTGCCAGCAGCTCAACCGGGACAGGAATTTTGGGTGGCTACACCTTC	CASSSTGTGILGGYTF
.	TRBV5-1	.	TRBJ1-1	TGCGCCAGCAGCTTGGGGCGGGGCACAGGCACTGAAGCTTTCTTT	CASSLGRGTGTEAFF
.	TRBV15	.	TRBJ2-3	TGTGCCACCAGCAGAGGTGGCGGGATAACAGATACGCAGTATTTT	CATSRGGGITDTQYF